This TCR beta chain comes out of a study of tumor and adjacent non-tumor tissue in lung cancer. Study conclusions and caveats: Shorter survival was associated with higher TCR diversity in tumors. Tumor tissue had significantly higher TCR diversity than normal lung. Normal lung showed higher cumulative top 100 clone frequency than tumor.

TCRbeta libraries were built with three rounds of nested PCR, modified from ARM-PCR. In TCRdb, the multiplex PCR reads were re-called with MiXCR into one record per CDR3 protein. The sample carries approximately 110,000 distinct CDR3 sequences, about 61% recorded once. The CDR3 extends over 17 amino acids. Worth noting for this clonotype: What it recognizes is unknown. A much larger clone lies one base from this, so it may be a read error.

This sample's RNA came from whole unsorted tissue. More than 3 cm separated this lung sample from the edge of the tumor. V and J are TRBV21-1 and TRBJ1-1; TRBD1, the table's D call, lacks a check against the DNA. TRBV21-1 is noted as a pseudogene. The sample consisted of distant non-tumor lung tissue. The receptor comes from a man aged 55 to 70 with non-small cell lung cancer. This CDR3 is CVSSKDRDRGVNTEAFF. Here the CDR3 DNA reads TGTGTCAGCAGCAAAGACCGGGACAGGGGTGTGAACACTGAAGCTTTCTTT.